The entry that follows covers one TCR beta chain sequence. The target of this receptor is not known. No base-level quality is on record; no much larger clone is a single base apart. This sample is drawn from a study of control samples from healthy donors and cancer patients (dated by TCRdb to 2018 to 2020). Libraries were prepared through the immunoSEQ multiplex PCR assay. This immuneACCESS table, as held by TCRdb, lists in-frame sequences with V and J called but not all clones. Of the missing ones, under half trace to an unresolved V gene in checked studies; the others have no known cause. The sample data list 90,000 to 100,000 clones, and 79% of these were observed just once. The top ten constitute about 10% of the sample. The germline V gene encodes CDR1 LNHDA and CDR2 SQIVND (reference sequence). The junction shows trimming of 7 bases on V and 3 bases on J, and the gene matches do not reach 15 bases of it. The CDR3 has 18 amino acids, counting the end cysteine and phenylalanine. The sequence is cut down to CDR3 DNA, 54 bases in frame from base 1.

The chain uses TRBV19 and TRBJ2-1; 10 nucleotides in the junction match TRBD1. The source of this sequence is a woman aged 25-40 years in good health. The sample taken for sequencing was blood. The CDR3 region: CASNPGQGNIPNYNEQFF. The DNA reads TGTGCCAGTAACCCGGGACAGGGGAACATTCCGAACTACAATGAGCAGTTCTTC.